This T cell receptor (beta chain) was sequenced in a study of blood T cell repertoires in COVID-19. Looking at the study overall: Researchers got acute and convalescent COVID-19 samples from the United States, Italy and Spain. PBMCs, B-cell-depleted T cells, or T cells were the source of the cDNA or gDNA that made up the material.

With respect to this clone: Other DNA sequences in this specimen translate into the identical CDR3.

In the authors' workflow: Amplified reference gene primers provided the basis for estimating nucleated cell counts. Data came from immunoSEQ multiplex PCR; TCRdb stores just in-frame clones and leaves some out. That table gives V, J and clone size, and the DNA gave D and trimming. The sample includes about 270,000 clones, around 81% of them seen just once. The receptor was isolated from a woman in her sixties or seventies with active or convalescent COVID-19. The specimen sequenced was peripheral blood.

The CDR3 protein is CASSPTGGSYEQYF. The DNA of the CDR3 is TGTGCCAGCAGCCCCACCGGGGGTTCCTACGAGCAGTACTTC. This chain joins TRBV7-3 and TRBJ2-7, with TRBD2 as a possible D gene (6 bases). Trimming removed 5 bases at V and 1 base at J, with 12 bases between. This CDR3 spans 14 amino acids. Germline V gives CDR1 SGHTA, CDR2 FQGTGA.